These 16 T cell receptor beta chains came from one sample sequenced in a study of CD8 T cells in ankylosing spondylitis. TCRdb processed the 5' RACE reads anew with MiXCR; each CDR3 protein has one entry. Here the sample spans about 240,000 distinct CDR3 sequences, around 10% being singletons. The specimen was blood, either unsorted or a sorted T cell fraction (not recorded which). The receptors stem from a male donor with ankylosing spondylitis or in good health (not recorded which).

This clonotype was counted a few times. The gene calls are TRBV30 and TRBJ1-1; D gene unclear. Germline V gene data show CDR1 as GTSNPN and CDR2 as SVGIG (reference sequence). The CDR3 totals 13 residues. V was pared by 3 bases and J by 0 bases, with 8 bases between. CDR3 nucleotide sequence: TGTGCCTGGAGAAAGGGCATGAACACTGAAGCTTTCTTT. Its protein product is CAWRKGMNTEAFF. The full variable domain, completed using reference TRBV30 and TRBJ1-1, is SQTIHQWPATLVQPVGSPLSLECTVEGTSNPNLYWYRQAAGRGLQLLFYSVGIGQISSEVPQNLSASRPQDRQFILSSKKLLLSDSGFYLCAWRKGMNTEAFFGQGTRLTVV.

The chain recombines TRBV5-5 with TRBJ2-7, with D possibly being TRBD1 or TRBD2 (5 bases each). Germline lookup yields CDR1 SGHKS and CDR2 YYEKEE (reference sequence). V lost 0 bases, J lost 6 bases, and 7 bases lay in between. The CDR3 is made up of 12 amino acids. DNA of the CDR3: TGTGCCAGCAGCTTGGGAGGGGTCGAGCAGTACTTC. It specifies CASSLGGVEQYF.

This clonotype has ten or more counts. The chain employs TRBV5-1 and TRBJ1-4; no clear D gene. Trimming pared 0 bases from V and 4 bases from J, leaving 13 bases between. CDR3 length: 16 amino acids. Germline CDR1 is SGHRS and CDR2 is YFSETQ. The CDR3 reads CASSLDPVGINEKLFF. The DNA for the CDR3 is TGCGCCAGCAGCTTGGACCCCGTCGGAATTAATGAAAAACTGTTTTTT.

This clonotype occurred many times. The V call is TRBV4-1, the J call TRBJ1-4, with unresolved D. CDR3 size: 13 residues. Between the trimmed V and J ends, which lost 4 bases and 7 bases, there was a span of 10 bases. Germline V CDR1 and CDR2: MGHRA, YSYEKL. The CDR3: CASSPGAGEKLFF. CDR3 nucleotides: TGCGCCAGCAGCCCTGGAGCGGGTGAAAAACTGTTTTTT.

V usage is TRBV12-3 or TRBV12-4 and J usage is TRBJ1-3, with a tentative D call TRBD1 (5 bases). The CDR3 sequence is 13 residues long. The V end lost 8 bases, the J end lost 3 bases, and 11 bases lay between the germline ends. The CDR3 nucleotides are TGTGCCAGCCGATGGGGGGATGGAAACACCATATATTTT. Translating gives CASRWGDGNTIYF.

This clonotype was picked up a small number of times. The V call is TRBV21-1, the J call TRBJ2-1; the table's D call, TRBD2, was not checked against the DNA. TRBV21-1 counts as a pseudogene. This CDR3 is built from 14 residues. The CDR3 protein is CASTQFLGDNEQFF. CDR3 DNA: TGTGCCAGCACCCAGTTCTTGGGAGACAATGAGCAGTTCTTC.

This clonotype showed up many times. CDR3 bases: TGTGCCAGCAGTATCGCGGTGGAGACCCAGTACTTC. Encoded protein: CASSIAVETQYF. This chain connects TRBV12-3 or TRBV12-4 to TRBJ2-5; D gene unclear. Trimming took off 5 bases at V and 5 bases at J, with 9 bases between the two ends. The CDR3 totals 12 residues.

This clonotype was detected many times. The rearrangement links TRBV6-1 to TRBJ1-6; the D is unclear. The V gene lost 8 bases and the J gene lost 8 bases, with 13 bases spanning the gap. Germline CDR1 and CDR2: MNHNS and SASEGT. This CDR3 spans 13 amino acids. CDR3 in amino acids: CASSVGFYSPLHF. Here the CDR3 DNA reads TGTGCCAGCTCCGTCGGGTTCTATTCACCCCTCCACTTT.

This clonotype was found a few times. This rearrangement joins TRBV7-6 to TRBJ1-6, with D unresolved. V lost 1 base to trimming and J lost 10 bases, with 8 bases between them. CDR1 is SGHVS, CDR2 FNYEAQ, per germline. The CDR3 consists of 13 residues. CDR3 nucleotides: TGTGCCAGCAGCTTAGGGTCAGAGTCACCCCTCCACTTT. Protein sequence: CASSLGSESPLHF. The whole variable domain, filled in from reference TRBV7-6 and TRBJ1-6, reads GAGVSQSPRYKVTKRGQDVALRCDPISGHVSLYWYRQALGQGPEFLTYFNYEAQQDKSGLPNDRFSAERPEGSISTLTIQRTEQRDSAMYRCASSLGSESPLHFGNGTRLTVT.

At least ten counts were recorded for this clonotype. The J gene is TRBJ2-5, the V gene TRBV20-1; D assignment may be TRBD1 or TRBD2 (5 bases each). V was pared by 2 bases and J by 4 bases, with 14 bases between. The CDR3 loop spans 14 amino acids. CDR1 DFQATT and CDR2 SNEGSKA come from the germline V gene (reference sequence). The CDR3 spells CSARRGEEGETQYF. CDR3 DNA: TGCAGTGCTAGACGAGGGGAAGAAGGAGAGACCCAGTACTTC.

This clonotype was observed many times. The chain is built from TRBV5-1 and TRBJ2-7; TRBD2 aligns across 7 bases. The CDR3 sequence is 14 residues long. Germline CDR1 reads SGHRS; CDR2 reads YFSETQ. The V and J ends lost 4 bases and 2 bases, in that order; junction bases with no gene match: 6. The CDR3 bases are TGCGCCAGCAGCCGAGCTAGCGGTACCTACGAGCAGTACTTC. Translating gives CASSRASGTYEQYF.

The sample holds many counts of this clonotype. This rearrangement joins TRBV6-5 to TRBJ1-1; the D is unclear. The germline V gene has CDR1 MNHEY and CDR2 SVGAGI. CDR3 size: 12 residues. Trimming took 6 bases from V and 1 from J, leaving 6 bases between them. The CDR3 reads CASSRWNTEAFF. The CDR3 DNA sequence: TGTGCCAGCAGCAGGTGGAACACTGAAGCTTTCTTT.

This clonotype was detected many times. In DNA, the CDR3 is TGCAGTGCTAGAAGGGGGGGGGTAACCGGGGAGCTGTTTTTT. Its protein product is CSARRGGVTGELFF. The chain links TRBV20-1 to TRBJ2-2, with D maybe TRBD2 (7 bases). The V and J ends lost 2 bases and 5 bases respectively, with 12 bases between them. In germline, CDR1 is DFQATT, CDR2 SNEGSKA (reference sequence). This CDR3 is 14 amino acids long.

In its sample, this clonotype was seen a few times. The chain employs TRBV20-1 and TRBJ1-1; a possible D gene is TRBD1 (5 bases). The CDR3 is 14 amino acids. The V gene's germline CDR1 is DFQATT and CDR2 SNEGSKA (reference sequence). Trimming pared 1 base from V and 4 bases from J, leaving 13 bases between. Here the CDR3 DNA reads TGCAGTGCTAGAGCCGGGATCGGGGGCACTGAAGCTTTCTTT. Translation: CSARAGIGGTEAFF.

This clonotype was counted at least ten times. The chain has TRBV20-1 and TRBJ2-1; TRBD2 matches 9 bases. V shed 4 bases, J shed 0 bases, and the junction held 1 base outside the gene matches. The CDR3 consists of 14 residues. Germline V gives CDR1 DFQATT, CDR2 SNEGSKA (reference sequence). In DNA, the CDR3 is TGCAGTGCTAATAGCGGGAGCTCCTACAATGAGCAGTTCTTC. This translates into CSANSGSSYNEQFF.

This clonotype was detected many times. The chain is built from TRBV10-3 and TRBJ2-4; no definite D call. With 0 bases removed from V and 0 bases from J, the gap between germline ends came to 12 bases. Germline CDR1 and CDR2: ENHRY and SYGVKD. The CDR3 is made up of 17 amino acids. Written as DNA, the CDR3 is TGTGCCATCAGTGAGTCCCTTTTTGTGGGAGCCAAAAACATTCAGTACTTC. Its protein product is CAISESLFVGAKNIQYF.